The next 20 T cell receptor beta chains were all read from a single sample in a study of CD8+CD57+ T cells in acquired aplastic anemia. The TCR beta profiling, which covered VDJ combination and CDR3 sequence, was carried out using genomic DNA as the template. Each CDR3 protein gets one entry after TCRdb re-called the reads with MiXCR. In the table there are fewer than 250,000 distinct CDR3 sequences, around 45% of which are singletons. The patients chosen for sequencing had shown expansion of CD8+CD57+ cells (detected by flow cytometry). The sequenced sample was sorted CD4+, CD8+, or CD8+CD57+ T cells (not recorded which) from PBMCs. These receptors came from a human donor with aplastic anemia.

The genes are TRBV29-1 and TRBJ1-2; D may be TRBD1 (5 bases). The ends were cut back, 3 bases at V and 4 bases at J, with 18 bases in the middle. Germline CDR1 is SQVTM and CDR2 is ANQGSEA. CDR3 length: 15 residues. This CDR3 is CSVEGDRLGSYGYTF. In DNA form, the CDR3 reads TGCAGCGTTGAGGGAGACAGATTAGGGAGCTATGGCTACACCTTC. Using reference TRBV29-1 and TRBJ1-2 for the parts outside the CDR3, the full variable domain is SAVISQKPSRDICQRGTSLTIQCQVDSQVTMMFWYRQQPGQSLTLIATANQGSEATYESGFVIDKFPISRPNLTFSTLTVSNMSPEDSSIYLCSVEGDRLGSYGYTFGSGTRLTVV.

This chain uses TRBV7-6 with TRBJ1-2, with D possibly matching TRBD1 (6 bases). The CDR3 totals 16 residues. V was trimmed by 7 bases and J by 5 bases, leaving 23 bases between them. Germline V CDR1 and CDR2: SGHVS, FNYEAQ. CDR3 nucleotides: TGTGCCAGCACCCCAGGCCAGGACAGCTTTCGGTATGGCTACACCTTC. Amino acids: CASTPGQDSFRYGYTF.

This clonotype was counted at least ten times. V gene TRBV6-4 combines with J gene TRBJ1-2, with a tentative D call TRBD1 (5 bases). CDR3 size: 15 residues. Germline assignment: CDR1 MRHNA and CDR2 SNTAGT. V was pared by 7 bases and J by 0 bases, with 15 bases between. The CDR3 protein is CASNRKGPANYGYTF. The DNA of the CDR3 is TGTGCCAGCAATCGTAAGGGGCCTGCTAACTATGGCTACACCTTC.

The chain is built from TRBV7-9 and TRBJ2-1; either TRBD1 or TRBD2 may fit D (5 bases each). CDR1 SEHNR and CDR2 FQNEAQ come from the germline V gene (reference sequence). Trimming left V 5 bases short and J 0 bases short, with 14 bases between. This CDR3 contains 16 residues. CDR3 protein: CASSGQKGTSYNEQFF. DNA for the CDR3: TGTGCCAGCAGCGGTCAGAAGGGGACCTCCTACAATGAGCAGTTCTTC.

The chain joins TRBV20-1 to TRBJ1-1, with 8 nucleotides matching TRBD1. V was pared by 6 bases and J by 3 bases, with 9 bases of the junction left unmatched. The CDR3 runs 14 residues. Germline lookup yields CDR1 DFQATT and CDR2 SNEGSKA (reference sequence). In DNA, the CDR3 is TGCAGTGCGGGGCAGGGGGCTATTTACACTGAAGCTTTCTTT. It is translated as CSAGQGAIYTEAFF.

This clonotype appeared many times. The V and J genes are TRBV15 and TRBJ1-1; D not resolved. This CDR3 region has 13 residues. Trimming left V 0 bases short and J 8 bases short, with 10 bases between. Germline V gives CDR1 LNHNV, CDR2 YYDKDF (reference sequence). CDR3 DNA: TGTGCCACCAGCAGAGATAGGGCAGACGAAGCTTTCTTT. Translated, it gives CATSRDRADEAFF.

This clonotype appeared a few times. The chain recombines TRBV4-1 with TRBJ2-2; D unresolved. Germline values: CDR1 MGHRA, CDR2 YSYEKL. V shed 3 bases and J shed 0 bases, with 8 bases lying between them. The CDR3 consists of 15 residues. The CDR3: CASSQVLANTGELFF. CDR3 DNA sequence: TGCGCCAGCAGCCAGGTTCTGGCGAACACCGGGGAGCTGTTTTTT.

This clonotype turned up a few times. The rearrangement uses TRBV10-3 and TRBJ2-7; 7 bases line up with TRBD1. With V trimmed by 10 bases and J by 1 base, 16 bases remained unmatched. There are 16 residues in the CDR3. Germline loops: CDR1 ENHRY, CDR2 SYGVKD. The CDR3 loop is CASRGLHGTESYEQYF. Here the CDR3 DNA reads TGTGCCAGCAGGGGGTTACACGGGACGGAGTCCTACGAGCAGTACTTC.

This chain uses TRBV7-2 with TRBJ2-1; D perhaps matches TRBD1 (6 bases). Trimming left V 7 bases short and J 11 bases short, with 12 bases between. CDR3 length: 11 amino acids. From germline, CDR1 is SGHTA and CDR2 FQGNSA. CDR3 protein: CASTQGYQQFF. Written as DNA, the CDR3 is TGTGCCAGCACGCAGGGGTATCAGCAGTTCTTC.

The chain employs TRBV20-1 and TRBJ1-1; tentative D call: TRBD1 (6 bases). V dropped 6 bases and J dropped 0 bases, with 11 bases sitting between them. The CDR3 loop spans 13 amino acids. Germline V gene data show CDR1 as DFQATT and CDR2 as SNEGSKA (reference sequence). DNA for the CDR3: TGCAGTGCCCCGGGACACCTGAACACTGAAGCTTTCTTT. This sequence encodes CSAPGHLNTEAFF.

The chain links TRBV5-4 to TRBJ2-3; D gene uncertain. With 4 bases removed from V and 4 bases from J, the gap between germline ends came to 13 bases. This CDR3 comprises 14 residues. The germline V gene encodes CDR1 SGHNT and CDR2 YYREEE (reference sequence). The CDR3 coding sequence is TGTGCCAGCAGCCGGTGGGCTGAATCAGATACGCAGTATTTT. It translates to CASSRWAESDTQYF.

CDR3 DNA sequence: TGTGCCAGCAGCTTAGCGCTCGCGGGGAATCAGCCCCAGCATTTT. As protein: CASSLALAGNQPQHF. V is TRBV7-2 and J is TRBJ1-5; D not certain. Germline-derived CDR1 and CDR2 are SGHTA and FQGNSA. The CDR3 totals 15 residues. Trimming removed 0 bases from V and 4 bases from J, with 10 bases in between. Filled out from reference TRBV7-2 and TRBJ1-5, the complete variable domain reads GAGVSQSPSNKVTEKGKDVELRCDPISGHTALYWYRQSLGQGLEFLIYFQGNSAPDKSGLPSDRFSAERTGGSVSTLTIQRTQQEDSAVYLCASSLALAGNQPQHFGDGTRLSIL.

This clonotype was recorded at least ten times. The chain employs TRBV5-1 and TRBJ1-6; TRBD1 matches at 9 bases. CDR1 is SGHRS and CDR2 is YFSETQ in the germline V gene. There are 14 residues in the CDR3. The trim removed 4 bases at V and 8 bases at J, leaving 4 bases unmatched. The CDR3 loop reads CASSGQGFDSPLHF. The CDR3 DNA follows: TGCGCCAGCAGCGGACAGGGGTTTGATTCACCCCTCCACTTT.

This clonotype was seen a handful of times. The V call is TRBV27, the J call TRBJ2-1, with D perhaps given as TRBD1 or TRBD2 (5 bases each). Germline V CDR1 and CDR2: MNHEY, SMNVEV (reference sequence). Deletions cut 3 bases from V and 4 bases from J, with 10 bases between. The CDR3 runs to 14 residues. CDR3 loop: CASSLGTVYNEQFF. CDR3 sequence (DNA): TGTGCCAGCAGTTTGGGGACGGTATACAATGAGCAGTTCTTC.

This clonotype was recorded at least ten times. The chain links TRBV7-2 to TRBJ2-7; no clear D gene. V was trimmed by 1 base and J by 0 bases, leaving 13 bases between them. Germline CDR1 reads SGHTA; CDR2 reads FQGNSA. CDR3 size: 16 residues. In DNA, the CDR3 is TGTGCCAGCAGCTTAGAGGGTGAGCCCTACTCCTACGAGCAGTACTTC. Translation: CASSLEGEPYSYEQYF.

This clonotype was seen ten or more times. V gene TRBV5-1 combines with J gene TRBJ2-7; D is unclear. The germline V gene has CDR1 SGHRS and CDR2 YFSETQ. The length of the CDR3 is 12 residues. V dropped 6 bases and J dropped 2 bases, with 9 bases sitting between them. The CDR3 loop reads CASKAETYEQYF. CDR3 DNA sequence: TGCGCCAGCAAGGCTGAGACCTACGAGCAGTACTTC.

This clonotype appeared many times. The V call is TRBV14, the J call TRBJ2-1, with D possibly matching TRBD1 (5 bases). This CDR3 is 15 amino acids long. V gave up 1 base and J gave up 2 bases, with 9 bases separating them. Per the germline V gene, CDR1 is SGHDN and CDR2 is FVKESK. DNA for the CDR3: TGTGCCAGCAGCCAAGGGGGCAAGACCTACAATGAGCAGTTCTTC. As protein: CASSQGGKTYNEQFF.

This clonotype was seen a few times. The chain uses TRBV20-1 and TRBJ2-7; 10 bases map to TRBD2. The germline V gene has CDR1 DFQATT and CDR2 SNEGSKA (reference sequence). The trim removed 3 bases at V and 2 bases at J, leaving 7 bases unmatched. The CDR3 covers 15 residues. CDR3 amino acids: CSASPLAGGTYEQYF. The DNA for the CDR3 is TGCAGTGCTAGCCCCTTAGCGGGGGGAACCTACGAGCAGTACTTC.

A word on this clonotype: With a much larger clone just one base away, this may be a read error. The CDR3 does not end in the conserved phenylalanine or tryptophan, so this is likely a read error. The chain links TRBV19 to TRBJ2-3; 11 positions match TRBD2. The V gene end was trimmed by 8 bases and the J gene end by 2 bases; junction bases not matched to a gene: 6. Per the germline V gene, CDR1 is LNHDA and CDR2 is SQIVND (reference sequence). The CDR3 runs to 15 residues. For the CDR3, the DNA is TGTGCCAGTTCAATAGCGGGGGGGTTCACAGATACGCAGTATTCT. As protein: CASSIAGGFTDTQYS.

A word on this clonotype: A much larger clone is a single base away; this may be a read error. This sequence joins TRBV7-2 and TRBJ1-4; tentative D call: TRBD1 (6 bases). Per germline, CDR1 SGHTA and CDR2 FQGNSA. This CDR3 has 14 residues. CDR3 sequence (DNA): TGTGCCAGCAGCTTAGGGGGGCTGAATGAAGAACTGTTTTTT. Translated: CASSLGGLNEELFF.